Shown below are 30 T cell receptor beta chains from a single sample sequenced in a study of OX40 agonist ivuxolimab in advanced cancers. Assay: immunoSEQ multiplex PCR; the TCRdb copy retains only in-frame clones and omits some. The sample records around 70,000 clones, roughly 87% being singletons. The sequences come from CD4+ or CD8+ T cells sorted from blood, collected in a trial of the OX40 agonist ivuxolimab. Every receptor here comes from an adult with an advanced solid tumor such as melanoma, head and neck, liver or kidney cancer.

The chain joins TRBV7-3 to TRBJ1-5; perhaps TRBD1 as D (6 bases). CDR1 SGHTA and CDR2 FQGTGA come from the germline V gene. This CDR3 spans 15 amino acids. Trimming took off 6 bases at V and 6 bases at J, with 18 bases between the two ends. As DNA, the CDR3 is TGTGCCAGCAGGATACAGGGAGGTTCCGCTCAGCCCCAGCATTTT. It codes for CASRIQGGSAQPQHF.

The CDR3 region has the DNA TGTGCCTGGAGTGAAGGGGCTGAAGCTTTCTTT. It encodes CAWSEGAEAFF. V is TRBV30 and J is TRBJ1-1; a weak D match, TRBD1 (5 bases). Germline lookup yields CDR1 GTSNPN and CDR2 SVGIG (reference sequence). Trimming cost V 1 base and J 6 bases, with 6 bases left between them. The CDR3 is 11 amino acids.

V gene TRBV13 combines with J gene TRBJ1-2; 9 bases are a match to TRBD1. The CDR3 covers 16 residues. CDR1 is PRHDT and CDR2 is FYEKMQ in the germline V gene (reference sequence). The V and J ends lost 4 bases and 2 bases, in that order; junction bases with no gene match: 8. This CDR3 is CASSSWDRVKNYGYTF. The CDR3 DNA reads TGTGCCAGCAGCTCCTGGGACAGGGTGAAGAACTATGGCTACACCTTC.

The CDR3 DNA is TGTGCCAGCAGCAAAGACAGGAACTATGGCTACACCTTC. It is translated as CASSKDRNYGYTF. V is TRBV13 and J is TRBJ1-2; a weak D match, TRBD1 (6 bases). The length of the CDR3 is 13 residues. The germline V gene has CDR1 PRHDT and CDR2 FYEKMQ (reference sequence). V was pared by 5 bases and J by 2 bases, with 9 bases between.

This rearrangement joins TRBV28 to TRBJ1-5; D ambiguous. Germline V gene lookup returns CDR1 MDHEN and CDR2 SYDVKM. V gave up 3 bases and J gave up 5 bases, with 5 bases separating them. This CDR3 spans 12 amino acids. DNA of the CDR3: TGTGCCAGCAGTTTCATCCATCAGCCCCAGCATTTT. Protein sequence: CASSFIHQPQHF. Full variable domain (missing parts from reference TRBV28 and TRBJ1-5): DVKVTQSSRYLVKRTGEKVFLECVQDMDHENMFWYRQDPGLGLRLIYFSYDVKMKEKGDIPEGYSVSREKKERFSLILESASTNQTSMYLCASSFIHQPQHFGDGTRLSIL.

This chain connects TRBV6-5 to TRBJ2-5; D gene uncertain. Germline CDR1 MNHEY, CDR2 SVGAGI. The length of the CDR3 is 14 residues. V dropped 0 bases and J dropped 5 bases, with 10 bases sitting between them. The chain's CDR3 is CASSYSVLRETQYF. DNA of the CDR3: TGTGCCAGCAGTTACTCGGTCCTTAGGGAGACCCAGTACTTC.

V gene TRBV2 combines with J gene TRBJ1-1; no clear D gene. The CDR3 is made up of 14 amino acids. With 2 bases removed from V and 1 base from J, the gap between germline ends came to 8 bases. CDR1 and CDR2 from the germline V gene are SNHLY and FYNNEI. This CDR3 is CASSESPRNTEAFF. The CDR3, as DNA: TGTGCCAGCAGTGAATCTCCGAGGAACACTGAAGCTTTCTTT.

The genes are TRBV28 and TRBJ1-4, with a possible D match to TRBD1 (6 bases). This CDR3 region has 15 residues. Deletions cut 4 bases from V and 2 bases from J, with 11 bases between. Germline V gene sequence: CDR1 MDHEN, CDR2 SYDVKM. The CDR3 nucleotides read TGTGCCAGCAGTTCCACAGGGTCGACTAATGAAAAACTGTTTTTT. Translation gives CASSSTGSTNEKLFF.

V gene TRBV4-2 combines with J gene TRBJ1-5; tentatively, D is TRBD1 (6 bases). Germline values: CDR1 LGHNA, CDR2 YNFKEQ. The germline V and J ends were trimmed by 2 bases and 6 bases, with 23 bases remaining between them. The CDR3 consists of 18 residues. The CDR3 spells CASSQHWVRGQTPQPQHF. In DNA form, the CDR3 reads TGTGCCAGCAGCCAACACTGGGTACGGGGGCAAACTCCTCAGCCCCAGCATTTT.

V and J are TRBV6-1 and TRBJ2-5, with D hard to call. The germline gives CDR1 MNHNS, CDR2 SASEGT. The CDR3 contains 15 residues. Trimming took off 1 base at V and 7 bases at J, with 16 bases between the two ends. DNA for the CDR3: TGTGCCAGCAGTGAAGGTCCTCACAAACTTGTGACCCAGTACTTC. It is translated as CASSEGPHKLVTQYF.

This clone has more than one count but fewer than ten. A read error may account for a junction end that differs from germline. The rearrangement uses TRBV11-3 and TRBJ2-7; no reliable D call. The germline V gene encodes CDR1 SGHNT and CDR2 YENEEA. This CDR3 is 9 amino acids long. The CDR3 DNA reads TGTGCCAGCAGCTTACCGACTGGCTTC. As protein: CASSLPTGF.

The count of this clone is one. The V call is TRBV28, the J call TRBJ2-4; the match to TRBD2 covers 7 bases. Germline CDR1 and CDR2: MDHEN and SYDVKM. CDR3 length: 14 residues. Losses at the gene ends were 5 bases for V and 9 bases for J; bases not matched to a gene: 10. The CDR3 sequence: CASSRFGLVVIQYF. CDR3 DNA: TGTGCCAGCAGTAGATTTGGACTAGTAGTCATTCAGTACTTC.

The chain employs TRBV28 and TRBJ1-2; 9 positions agree with TRBD1. This CDR3 region has 16 residues. The V gene end was trimmed by 4 bases and the J gene end by 5 bases; junction bases not matched to a gene: 11. CDR1 and CDR2 from the germline V gene are MDHEN and SYDVKM. The CDR3 sequence is CASSSPSGQGNYGYTF. The CDR3 DNA sequence: TGTGCCAGCAGTTCACCTTCGGGACAGGGCAATTATGGCTACACCTTC.

The rearrangement uses TRBV6-5 and TRBJ2-5; 7 bases map to TRBD1. CDR1 is MNHEY, CDR2 SVGAGI, per germline. The CDR3 spans 13 residues. The ends lost 7 bases at V and 5 bases at J; junction bases unmatched: 7. The CDR3 DNA follows: TGTGCCAGCAATCAGGGCAGGGGGGAGACCCAGTACTTC. Amino acids: CASNQGRGETQYF.

The V call is TRBV7-3, the J call TRBJ1-2; D remains unclear. Germline lookup yields CDR1 SGHTA and CDR2 FQGTGA. This CDR3 comprises 17 residues. V lost 1 base and J lost 7, with 22 bases in between. The CDR3 DNA reads as TGTGCCAGCAGCTTAATGTCCAGGACCCCCATGGAGAGTGGCTACACCTTC. This translates into CASSLMSRTPMESGYTF.

The chain carries TRBV14 and TRBJ2-7; D is unresolved. CDR3 length: 13 amino acids. Germline V lookup: CDR1 SGHDN, CDR2 FVKESK. The V end was cut by 4 bases, the J end by 4 bases, with 11 bases between. CDR3 bases: TGTGCCAGCAGCCGGGCAGTAGGATACGAGCAGTACTTC. Its translation is CASSRAVGYEQYF.

The rearrangement uses TRBV5-8 and TRBJ1-1, with D tentatively TRBD1 (5 bases). CDR1 SGHTS and CDR2 YDEGEE come from the germline V gene. The length of the CDR3 is 13 residues. Trimming pared 4 bases from V and 1 base from J, leaving 8 bases between. The CDR3 loop reads CASSRGQNTEAFF. CDR3 sequence (DNA): TGTGCCAGCAGCCGCGGACAGAACACTGAAGCTTTCTTT.

This chain connects TRBV6-6 to TRBJ1-2; D uncertain. Between the trimmed V and J ends, which lost 6 bases and 8 bases, there was a span of 13 bases. The CDR3 sequence is 12 residues long. Germline CDR1 reads MNHNY; CDR2 reads SVGAGI (reference sequence). The CDR3 coding sequence is TGTGCCAGCAGGGGGTCTGTTGGGGGCTACACCTTC. The encoded protein is CASRGSVGGYTF.

The rearrangement links TRBV4-1 to TRBJ2-7; no clear D gene. The germline gives CDR1 MGHRA, CDR2 YSYEKL. There are 11 residues in the CDR3. Trimming removed 1 base from V and 2 bases from J, with 0 bases in between. The CDR3 spells CASSQAYEQYF. CDR3 in DNA: TGCGCCAGCAGCCAAGCCTACGAGCAGTACTTC.

The V gene is TRBV2, the J gene TRBJ2-1; the D is unclear. Germline values: CDR1 SNHLY, CDR2 FYNNEI. This CDR3 has 11 residues. Deletions cut 6 bases from V and 7 bases from J, with 7 bases between. The CDR3 is CASSVKNEQFF. CDR3 DNA sequence: TGTGCCAGCAGCGTCAAAAATGAGCAGTTCTTC.

This clone appeared once. CDR3 in DNA: TGTGCCAGCAGCTTATGGGGTACGAGTTTTAATGAAAAACTGTTTTTT. Translated, it gives CASSLWGTSFNEKLFF. The V and J genes are TRBV7-2 and TRBJ1-4; D unclear. Germline V gives CDR1 SGHTA, CDR2 FQGNSA. CDR3 length: 16 residues. V gave up 2 bases and J gave up 4 bases, with 14 bases separating them.

The count of this clone is one. V gene TRBV6-1 combines with J gene TRBJ2-5, with TRBD1 matching over 8 bases. The CDR3 is made up of 14 amino acids. After removal of 2 bases from V and 5 bases from J, the junction contained 4 bases not matched to a gene. Looked up from germline, CDR1 is MNHNS and CDR2 is SASEGT. DNA for the CDR3: TGTGCCAGCAGTGAAACGGACAGGGCGGAGACCCAGTACTTC. This sequence encodes CASSETDRAETQYF.

The V call is TRBV2, the J call TRBJ2-2, with D possibly being TRBD1 (5 bases). CDR1 SNHLY and CDR2 FYNNEI come from the germline V gene. The CDR3 contains 16 residues. Trimming cost V 2 bases and J 5 bases, with 15 bases left between them. The CDR3 protein is CASSERHPRQTGELFF. CDR3 DNA sequence: TGTGCCAGCAGTGAAAGACACCCTAGACAGACCGGGGAGCTGTTTTTT.

CDR3 loop: CASSFPGLAGGPIYEQYF. CDR3 bases: TGTGCCAGCAGCTTTCCGGGACTAGCGGGAGGGCCGATCTACGAGCAGTACTTC. The chain combines TRBV11-2 with TRBJ2-7; 16 nucleotides agree with TRBD2. The J segment lost 3 bases and the V segment lost 3 bases, leaving 8 bases of the junction unmatched. This CDR3 is 18 amino acids long. Looked up from germline, CDR1 is SGHAT and CDR2 is FQNNGV. Full variable domain (rest looked up from reference TRBV11-2 and TRBJ2-7): EAGVAQSPRYKIIEKRQSVAFWCNPISGHATLYWYQQILGQGPKLLIQFQNNGVVDDSQLPKDRFSAERLKGVDSTLKIQPAKLEDSAVYLCASSFPGLAGGPIYEQYFGPGTRLTVT.

This chain uses TRBV27 with TRBJ1-1, with 7 nucleotides matching TRBD1. V lost 5 bases and J lost 3; bases outside the gene matches: 9. The CDR3 is made up of 15 amino acids. The germline V gene encodes CDR1 MNHEY and CDR2 SMNVEV (reference sequence). The DNA for the CDR3 is TGTGCCAGCAGTCCGTTGGGACAGTCATACACTGAAGCTTTCTTT. Amino acids: CASSPLGQSYTEAFF.

J is TRBJ1-2 and V is TRBV6-1; D uncertain. V lost 3 bases to trimming and J lost 1 base, with 0 bases between them. This CDR3 region has 11 residues. The germline V gene has CDR1 MNHNS and CDR2 SASEGT. The DNA of the CDR3 is TGTGCCAGCAGTGATAACTATGGCTACACCTTC. This codes for CASSDNYGYTF.

The chain employs TRBV10-3 and TRBJ1-2; 7 bases agree with TRBD1. The CDR3 runs to 14 residues. Looked up from germline, CDR1 is ENHRY and CDR2 is SYGVKD. The V segment lost 0 bases and the J segment 7 bases; nucleotides outside the gene matches: 5. The CDR3 DNA reads TGTGCCATCAGTGAGTCGACTGCAGGGGGTGGCTACACCTTC. Protein product: CAISESTAGGGYTF.

This clone showed up just once. This chain links TRBV12-5 with TRBJ2-5; the D is unclear. Germline values: CDR1 LGHNT, CDR2 FRNRAP. The length of the CDR3 is 13 residues. V shed 3 bases and J shed 1 base, with 6 bases lying between them. CDR3 nucleotide sequence: TGTGCTAGTGGTTTCAGACTCCAAGAGACCCAGTACTTC. Translated, it gives CASGFRLQETQYF.

The genes are TRBV11-2 and TRBJ1-1; D remains ambiguous. Per germline, CDR1 SGHAT and CDR2 FQNNGV. The CDR3 loop spans 15 amino acids. V lost 5 bases to trimming and J lost 5 bases, with 18 bases between them. In DNA form, the CDR3 reads TGTGCCAGCAGCCAGTGGGGTCGAGGTATAACTGAAGCTTTCTTT. Its protein is CASSQWGRGITEAFF.

The gene calls are TRBV28 and TRBJ1-3; weak D call: TRBD1 (6 bases). CDR3 size: 14 residues. Trimming removed 10 bases at V and 0 bases at J, with 13 bases between. Germline CDR1 and CDR2: MDHEN and SYDVKM. The CDR3 protein is CATRGQLSGNTIYF. The CDR3, as DNA: TGTGCCACCCGCGGACAGCTCTCTGGAAACACCATATATTTT. Full variable domain (remainder filled in from reference TRBV28 and TRBJ1-3): DVKVTQSSRYLVKRTGEKVFLECVQDMDHENMFWYRQDPGLGLRLIYFSYDVKMKEKGDIPEGYSVSREKKERFSLILESASTNQTSMYLCATRGQLSGNTIYFGEGSWLTVV.